This TCR beta chain originates from a study of response to subunit inactivated influenza vaccine. CDR3 length: 15 amino acids. V shed 6 bases, J shed 6 bases, and the junction held 11 bases outside the gene matches. General study findings and limits: Seasonal influenza vaccination, on each occasion, was suggested by the authors to recruit few new T cells.

This clonotype was seen more than once but under ten times. Its antigen is still unknown. TCRdb re-called the RT-PCR reads with MiXCR, one entry per CDR3 protein. This sample has a few hundred thousand distinct CDR3 sequences, with 20% to 25% found just once. Sample: PBMCs from blood, taken about 19 months after vaccination. The V call is TRBV12-3 or TRBV12-4, the J call TRBJ2-1; 7 bases are a match to TRBD2. The origin of this receptor is a man between 50 and 69 years old who received an inactivated influenza vaccine. CDR3 region: CASRLGWGGSNEQFF. DNA for the CDR3: TGTGCCAGCAGACTAGGATGGGGGGGGAGCAATGAGCAGTTCTTC.